This record concerns one T cell receptor (beta chain) sequence. Its matching antigen is unknown. These data come from a study of T cells expressing NK-cell markers. Study details: The authors sequenced eight donors, of whom seven were HCMV-seropositive and one was seronegative.

Regarding the study as a whole: What remained unclear was the HCMV specificity of expanded NKG2C+ T cell clones. These clonotypes, the leaders elsewhere, also led the CD3+CD56-NKG2C+ fraction in a few donors.

UMIs accompanied the 5'RACE template switching by which TCR beta cDNA was made. TCRdb reworked the 5' RACE reads into one entry per CDR3 protein, no DNA. The listing contains roughly 160,000 distinct CDR3 sequences. The receptor was derived from a man aged 18-75 years in good health. The sequenced sample was blood T cells: a sorted CD56 or NKG2C T cell subset, CD4+ or CD8+ T cells, or bulk PBMC T cells (not recorded which).

This CDR3 reads CASSLFSLGQTNTGELFF. The chain employs TRBV12-3 or TRBV12-4 and TRBJ2-2; lacking DNA, the TRBD1 call made by TCRdb goes unchecked. The length of the CDR3 is 18 residues.